The clone carrying this T cell receptor (beta chain) was picked up many times. The target antigen is unknown. This sample stems from a study of spatial heterogeneity in lung cancer. Overall study findings and caveats: Among blood samples, ubiquitous expanded tumor TCRs appeared more at resection than at follow-up.

In TCRdb, the 5' RACE reads were re-called with MiXCR into one record per CDR3 protein. The sample has over 95,000 distinct CDR3 sequences, 10% to 11% seen once. The time point denotes: blood at routine non-recurrence follow-up after resection. The CDR3 loop spans 15 amino acids. Trimming removed 4 bases from V and 4 bases from J, with 12 bases in between. Germline-derived CDR1 and CDR2 are KGHDR and SFDVKD. The chain carries TRBV24-1 and TRBJ2-2; a possible D gene is TRBD1 (6 bases). This sequence was found in a female donor with early-stage non-small cell lung cancer. Here the sequenced sample was PBMCs, taken at follow-up. The CDR3 protein is CATSDTGLRTGELFF. The CDR3 DNA is TGTGCCACCAGTGACACAGGGTTACGCACCGGGGAGCTGTTTTTT.